This entry lists 17 T cell receptor beta chains sequenced from one sample in a study of shared clonotypes between healthy human individuals. CD45RO-negative cells were positively selected for CCR7, leaving out terminally differentiated effector memory CD45RA+ cells. TCRdb keeps only in-frame clones here, not all; method: immunoSEQ multiplex PCR. The sample consists of approximately 1.9 million clones, over 85% of them appearing once. Material: naive CD8+ T cells from PBMCs. The source is a man aged 18 to 35 in good health. Some clones in this sample may be carry-over from other donors' samples.

This clone was detected only once. The chain uses TRBV7-6 and TRBJ2-5; D not resolved. This CDR3 comprises 16 residues. V lost 1 base to trimming and J lost 5 bases, with 17 bases between them. Germline lookup yields CDR1 SGHVS and CDR2 FNYEAQ. This CDR3 is CASSLEVGQLYETQYF. The CDR3 DNA follows: TGTGCCAGCAGCTTAGAGGTTGGGCAGCTTTATGAGACCCAGTACTTC.

Only one count was recorded for this clone. The rearrangement joins TRBV7-9 to TRBJ1-4; 8 bases align to TRBD1. The CDR3 runs to 15 residues. Germline V gene sequence: CDR1 SEHNR, CDR2 FQNEAQ (reference sequence). The V and J ends lost 2 bases and 8 bases, in that order; junction bases with no gene match: 7. Here the CDR3 DNA reads TGTGCCAGCAGCTTAAACAGGGGGGCGGAGGAAAAACTGTTTTTT. It is translated as CASSLNRGAEEKLFF.

The V and J genes are TRBV19 and TRBJ2-2; maybe TRBD2 (6 bases). This CDR3 is 15 amino acids long. Looked up from germline, CDR1 is LNHDA and CDR2 is SQIVND (reference sequence). V shed 4 bases and J shed 0 bases, with 9 bases lying between them. CDR3: CASSREDPNTGELFF. The DNA of the CDR3 is TGTGCCAGTAGTAGGGAGGACCCGAACACCGGGGAGCTGTTTTTT.

V and J are TRBV27 and TRBJ1-1; unclear D gene. The CDR3 sequence is 12 residues long. V was trimmed by 6 bases and J by 8 bases, leaving 13 bases between them. CDR1 is MNHEY, CDR2 SMNVEV, per germline (reference sequence). Written as DNA, the CDR3 is TGTGCCAGCAGCAACCTGGGGTCGGAAGCTTTCTTT. It translates to CASSNLGSEAFF.

V and J are TRBV5-1 and TRBJ1-4; unclear D gene. The V end was cut by 6 bases, the J end by 10 bases, with 16 bases between. This CDR3 has 13 amino acids. From germline, CDR1 is SGHRS and CDR2 YFSETQ. CDR3: CASKSDYSGKLFF. For the CDR3, the DNA is TGCGCCAGCAAATCAGATTATAGTGGAAAACTGTTTTTT.

This rearrangement joins TRBV4-1 to TRBJ2-7, with a weak D call TRBD2 (5 bases). CDR3 length: 15 amino acids. With 4 bases removed from V and 1 base from J, the gap between germline ends came to 14 bases. Germline assignment: CDR1 MGHRA and CDR2 YSYEKL. In DNA form, the CDR3 reads TGCGCCAGCAGCCCGGGATTCGTCGGGTCCTACGAGCAGTACTTC. Residues: CASSPGFVGSYEQYF.

The CDR3 region is CATSREGGLDTEAFF. The CDR3 DNA follows: TGTGCCACCAGCAGAGAGGGGGGCTTGGACACTGAAGCTTTCTTT. The chain joins TRBV15 to TRBJ1-1; D is possibly TRBD1 (6 bases). The germline gives CDR1 LNHNV, CDR2 YYDKDF (reference sequence). V was trimmed by 0 bases and J by 3 bases, leaving 11 bases between them. The CDR3 is made up of 15 amino acids.

The rearrangement links TRBV7-2 to TRBJ1-1, with D possibly TRBD1 on 6 matching bases. The CDR3 is 15 residues long. Trimming took 1 base from V and 2 from J, leaving 11 bases between them. Germline V gene data show CDR1 as SGHTA and CDR2 as FQGNSA. The CDR3 spells CASSLVETGNTEAFF. The CDR3 bases are TGTGCCAGCAGCTTAGTGGAGACAGGCAACACTGAAGCTTTCTTT.

The chain uses TRBV30 and TRBJ2-7, with D hard to call. V dropped 5 bases and J dropped 6 bases, with 17 bases sitting between them. The germline V gene encodes CDR1 GTSNPN and CDR2 SVGIG (reference sequence). This CDR3 is 13 amino acids long. CDR3 residues: CAWGDGIRSEQYF. CDR3 coding DNA: TGTGCCTGGGGGGATGGAATTCGCAGCGAGCAGTACTTC. The variable domain in full, with the rest retrieved from reference TRBV30 and TRBJ2-7, is SQTIHQWPATLVQPVGSPLSLECTVEGTSNPNLYWYRQAAGRGLQLLFYSVGIGQISSEVPQNLSASRPQDRQFILSSKKLLLSDSGFYLCAWGDGIRSEQYFGPGTRLTVT.

V is TRBV5-4 and J is TRBJ1-4; D unclear. Trimming pared 0 bases from V and 0 bases from J, leaving 6 bases between. Germline assignment: CDR1 SGHNT and CDR2 YYREEE (reference sequence). This CDR3 contains 15 residues. The CDR3 is CASSLEEATNEKLFF. The CDR3 DNA sequence: TGTGCCAGCAGCTTGGAGGAAGCAACTAATGAAAAACTGTTTTTT. The whole variable domain, filled in from reference TRBV5-4 and TRBJ1-4, reads ETGVTQSPTHLIKTRGQQVTLRCSSQSGHNTVSWYQQALGQGPQFIFQYYREEENGRGNFPPRFSGLQFPNYSSELNVNALELDDSALYLCASSLEEATNEKLFFGSGTQLSVL.

This clone was seen once. The chain has TRBV7-9 and TRBJ2-2; 9 nucleotides line up with TRBD2. CDR3 size: 17 residues. J was trimmed by 2 bases and V by 2 bases; bases with no gene match: 6. CDR1 and CDR2 (germline): SEHNR, FQNEAQ (reference sequence). CDR3 nucleotide sequence: TGTGCCAGCAGCTTAAGAGGTAGCGGGAGAAACACCGGGGAGCTGTTTTTT. This encodes CASSLRGSGRNTGELFF.

The chain combines TRBV7-9 with TRBJ2-7; 9 bases map to TRBD1. CDR1 SEHNR and CDR2 FQNEAQ come from the germline V gene (reference sequence). V was clipped by 5 bases and J by 1 base; unmatched bases: 12. The length of the CDR3 is 17 residues. Written as DNA, the CDR3 is TGTGCCAGCAGCCGACCCCCGGACAGGGGCGGATCCTACGAGCAGTACTTC. This encodes CASSRPPDRGGSYEQYF.

CDR3: CASSSGDRTFNEQYF. The CDR3 bases are TGTGCCAGCAGTTCCGGGGACAGAACCTTCAACGAGCAGTACTTC. The chain recombines TRBV6-5 with TRBJ2-7; the match to TRBD1 covers 7 bases. This CDR3 has 15 residues. Trimming cost V 4 bases and J 5 bases; bases outside gene matches: 11. The germline V gene encodes CDR1 MNHEY and CDR2 SVGAGI.

The V and J genes are TRBV19 and TRBJ1-1, with unresolved D. CDR1 is LNHDA and CDR2 is SQIVND in the germline V gene (reference sequence). The CDR3 extends over 13 amino acids. V lost 7 bases to trimming and J lost 4 bases, with 13 bases between them. CDR3 amino acids: CASITAAGTEAFF. The CDR3 DNA reads as TGTGCCAGTATTACGGCAGCGGGCACTGAAGCTTTCTTT. The full variable domain, completed using reference TRBV19 and TRBJ1-1, is DGGITQSPKYLFRKEGQNVTLSCEQNLNHDAMYWYRQDPGQGLRLIYYSQIVNDFQKGDIAEGYSVSREKKESFPLTVTSAQKNPTAFYLCASITAAGTEAFFGQGTRLTVV.

This clone was seen just once. The chain's CDR3 is CASSLAERELRGELFF. DNA of the CDR3: TGCGCCAGCAGCTTGGCGGAGCGGGAGCTACGTGGGGAGCTGTTTTTT. The chain couples TRBV5-1 to TRBJ2-2, with 8 bases matching TRBD2. The CDR3 is 16 residues long. Unmatched junction bases numbered 9, after V lost 0 bases and J lost 8 bases. CDR1 and CDR2 (germline): SGHRS, YFSETQ. The full variable domain, with the rest looked up from reference TRBV5-1 and TRBJ2-2, is KAGVTQTPRYLIKTRGQQVTLSCSPISGHRSVSWYQQTPGQGLQFLFEYFSETQRNKGNFPGRFSGRQFSNSRSEMNVSTLELGDSALYLCASSLAERELRGELFFGEGSRLTVL.

The chain has TRBV7-9 and TRBJ2-7, with D possibly called TRBD1 or TRBD2 (6 bases each). Between the trimmed V and J ends, which lost 3 bases and 0 bases, there was a span of 18 bases. Germline V lookup: CDR1 SEHNR, CDR2 FQNEAQ (reference sequence). The CDR3 has 17 amino acids. The CDR3 protein is CASSFERGISGSYEQYF. In DNA form, the CDR3 reads TGTGCCAGCAGCTTCGAGAGGGGGATTAGCGGCTCCTACGAGCAGTACTTC. Variable domain in full (rest from reference TRBV7-9 and TRBJ2-7): DTGVSQNPRHKITKRGQNVTFRCDPISEHNRLYWYRQTLGQGPEFLTYFQNEAQLEKSRLLSDRFSAERPKGSFSTLEIQRTEQGDSAMYLCASSFERGISGSYEQYFGPGTRLTVT.

The chain links TRBV27 to TRBJ2-7, with D maybe TRBD1 (5 bases). Trimming removed 2 bases at V and 6 bases at J, with 23 bases between. The CDR3 consists of 17 residues. Germline CDR1 MNHEY, CDR2 SMNVEV (reference sequence). The CDR3 bases are TGTGCCAGCAGTTTAACAAGACAGCACCCCTACGGCCCCGAGCAGTACTTC. This gives the protein CASSLTRQHPYGPEQYF.